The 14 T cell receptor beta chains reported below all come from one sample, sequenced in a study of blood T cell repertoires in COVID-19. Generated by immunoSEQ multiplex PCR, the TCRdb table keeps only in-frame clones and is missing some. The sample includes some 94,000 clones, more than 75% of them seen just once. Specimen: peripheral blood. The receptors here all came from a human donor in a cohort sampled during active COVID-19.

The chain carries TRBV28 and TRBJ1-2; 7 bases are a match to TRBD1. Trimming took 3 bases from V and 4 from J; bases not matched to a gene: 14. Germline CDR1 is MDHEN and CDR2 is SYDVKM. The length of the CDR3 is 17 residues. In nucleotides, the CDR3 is TGTGCCAGCAGTTTGCTTTTAGAGGGGGCTGAGGGCTATGGCTACACCTTC. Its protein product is CASSLLLEGAEGYGYTF.

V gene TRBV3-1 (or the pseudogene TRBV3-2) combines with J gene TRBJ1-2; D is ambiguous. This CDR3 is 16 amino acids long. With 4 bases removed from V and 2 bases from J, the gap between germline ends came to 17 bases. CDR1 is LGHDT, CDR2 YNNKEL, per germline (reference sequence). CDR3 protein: CASSLHGAGRNYGYTF. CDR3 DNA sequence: TGTGCCAGCAGCCTCCACGGCGCGGGGAGGAACTATGGCTACACCTTC.

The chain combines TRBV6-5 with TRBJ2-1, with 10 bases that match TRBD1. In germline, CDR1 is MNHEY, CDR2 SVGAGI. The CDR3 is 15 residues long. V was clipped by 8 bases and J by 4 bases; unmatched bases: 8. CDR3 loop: CASAEPGQGYNEQFF. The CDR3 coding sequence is TGTGCCAGCGCCGAACCGGGACAGGGGTACAATGAGCAGTTCTTC.

The CDR3 here is CASSRDRGNGYTF. The CDR3 coding sequence is TGTGCCAGCAGCCGAGACAGGGGTAATGGCTACACCTTC. The chain links TRBV7-6 to TRBJ1-2, with 8 bases aligning to TRBD1. CDR3 size: 13 residues. Trimming at V came to 5 bases and at J to 6 bases, leaving 5 bases not matched to a gene. The germline gives CDR1 SGHVS, CDR2 FNYEAQ.

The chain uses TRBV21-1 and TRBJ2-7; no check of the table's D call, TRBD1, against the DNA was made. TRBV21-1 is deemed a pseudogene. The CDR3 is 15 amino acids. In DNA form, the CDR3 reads TGTGCCAGCAGCAAAAGGACAGGAAGTTTCTACGAGCAGTACTTC. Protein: CASSKRTGSFYEQYF.

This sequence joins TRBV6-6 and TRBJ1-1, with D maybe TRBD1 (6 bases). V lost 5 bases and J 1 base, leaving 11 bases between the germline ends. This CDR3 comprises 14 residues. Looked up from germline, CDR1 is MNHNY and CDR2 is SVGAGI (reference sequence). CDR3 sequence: CASSHYRENTEAFF. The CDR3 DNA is TGTGCCAGCAGTCACTACAGGGAGAACACTGAAGCTTTCTTT.

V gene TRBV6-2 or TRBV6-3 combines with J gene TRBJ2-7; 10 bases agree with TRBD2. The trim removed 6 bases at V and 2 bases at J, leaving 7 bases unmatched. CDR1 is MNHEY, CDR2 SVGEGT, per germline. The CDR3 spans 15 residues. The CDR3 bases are TGTGCCAGCAGCGCTACTAGCGGGACAGCCTACGAGCAGTACTTC. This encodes CASSATSGTAYEQYF.

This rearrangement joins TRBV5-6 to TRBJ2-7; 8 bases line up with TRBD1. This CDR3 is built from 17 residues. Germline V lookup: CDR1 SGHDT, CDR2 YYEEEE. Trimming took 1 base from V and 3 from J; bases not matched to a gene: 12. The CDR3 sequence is CASSLLSGTGLLYEQYF. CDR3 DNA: TGTGCCAGCAGCTTGCTTTCCGGGACAGGTCTTCTCTACGAGCAGTACTTC.

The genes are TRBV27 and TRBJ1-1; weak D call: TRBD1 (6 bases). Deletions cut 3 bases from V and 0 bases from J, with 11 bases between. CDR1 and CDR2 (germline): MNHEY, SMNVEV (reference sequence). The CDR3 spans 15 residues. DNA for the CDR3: TGTGCCAGCAGTTTTCAGGGGAAACTGAACACTGAAGCTTTCTTT. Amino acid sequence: CASSFQGKLNTEAFF.

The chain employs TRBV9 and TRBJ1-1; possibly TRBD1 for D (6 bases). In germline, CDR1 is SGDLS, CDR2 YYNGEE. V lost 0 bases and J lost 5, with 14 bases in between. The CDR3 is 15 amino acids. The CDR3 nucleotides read TGTGCCAGCAGCGTAGAGGGACACCGTCCAACTGAAGCTTTCTTT. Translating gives CASSVEGHRPTEAFF. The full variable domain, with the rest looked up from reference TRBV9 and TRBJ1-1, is DSGVTQTPKHLITATGQRVTLRCSPRSGDLSVYWYQQSLDQGLQFLIQYYNGEERAKGNILERFSAQQFPDLHSELNLSSLELGDSALYFCASSVEGHRPTEAFFGQGTRLTVV.

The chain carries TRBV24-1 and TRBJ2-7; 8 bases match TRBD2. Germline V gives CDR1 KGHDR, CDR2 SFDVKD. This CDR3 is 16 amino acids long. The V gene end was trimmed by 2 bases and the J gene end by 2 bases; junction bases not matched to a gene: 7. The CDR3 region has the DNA TGTGCCACCAGTGATTCCACTAGCGGTGTAACCTACGAGCAGTACTTC. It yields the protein CATSDSTSGVTYEQYF.

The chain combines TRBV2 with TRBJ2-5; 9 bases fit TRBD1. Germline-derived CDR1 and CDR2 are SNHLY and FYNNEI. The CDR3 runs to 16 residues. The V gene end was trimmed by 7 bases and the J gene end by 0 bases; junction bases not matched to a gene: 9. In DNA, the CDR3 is TGTGCCAGCATCCTGGACAGGGGAGGGTACCAAGAGACCCAGTACTTC. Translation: CASILDRGGYQETQYF.

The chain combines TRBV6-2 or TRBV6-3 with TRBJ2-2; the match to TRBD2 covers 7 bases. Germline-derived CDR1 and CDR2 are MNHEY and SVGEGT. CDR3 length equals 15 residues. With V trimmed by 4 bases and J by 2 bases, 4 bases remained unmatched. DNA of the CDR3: TGTGCCAGCAGTTCCGGGACTAAAAACACCGGGGAGCTGTTTTTT. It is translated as CASSSGTKNTGELFF.

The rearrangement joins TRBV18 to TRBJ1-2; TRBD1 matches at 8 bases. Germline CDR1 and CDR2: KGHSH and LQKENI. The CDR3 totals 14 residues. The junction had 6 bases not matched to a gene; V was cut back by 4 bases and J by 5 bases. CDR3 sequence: CASSRDRGGYGYTF. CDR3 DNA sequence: TGTGCCAGCTCACGAGACAGGGGAGGGTATGGCTACACCTTC.